What follows describes a single T cell receptor beta chain. Its antigen remains undetermined. There are no base qualities to consult, and no much larger clone falls within one base. The receptor library was made with the immunoSEQ multiplex PCR assay. For the multiplex PCR, a mixture combining 60 forward primers for TCR Vbeta segments and 13 reverse primers for TCR Jbeta segments was used. The CDR3 region of rearranged TCR beta genes was amplified from genomic DNA by a multiplex PCR assay. Amplified TCR beta libraries were sequenced as 87-base-pair reads on the Illumina HiSeq System. The authors' pipeline ran thus. In a later analysis, some 80 million unique TCR beta chains were counted across the 690 or so repertoires, and roughly 11 million of these chains were shared by at least two donors. To remove PCR and sequencing errors, raw reads were error-corrected and collapsed into unique sequences using a nearest-neighbor algorithm that merged closely related sequences. To assign V, D and J gene segments, CDR3 sequences were aligned to IMGT reference sequences. Each retained sequence needed at least a six-nucleotide match to both a V gene segment and a J gene segment. Rearrangements were classified as productive when the CDR3 lacked stop codons and remained in frame with V and J, and all other rearrangements were classified as non-productive. Following IMGT convention, CDR3 was defined as the stretch from the second conserved V-encoded cysteine up to the conserved J-encoded phenylalanine. Sequences without an unambiguous match to a single V gene segment were excluded from the earlier analysis of over 500 of the donors. An earlier analysis of about 590 of the donors classified V segments as functional when productive rearrangements were above 56.7% and as segregating when the standard deviation between donors was above 5%. A statistical classification framework was built to diagnose cytomegalovirus status from the catalog of TCR beta chain sequences. In a later analysis, TCR nucleotide sequences were compared against IMGT/GENE-DB human TR gene sequences so that V and J genes could be assigned. The TCRdist pipeline was used in a later analysis to assign CDR3 sequences and most-parsimonious VDJ recombination scenarios. A later analysis defined each TCR beta chain by its CDR3 amino acid sequence plus V-gene family, and excluded reads lacking a unique V-gene family. A later analysis removed several hundred highly shared, low-generation-probability nucleotide sequences to deal with suspected cross-contamination and a sequencing artifact. For each public chain, a later analysis derived a clonal expansion index from normalized ranks of inferred template counts within each repertoire. In a later analysis, generation probabilities were computed with a VDJ recombination model fitted to out-of-frame rearrangements, and the resulting probabilities were checked against IGoR. In a later analysis, TCR-TCR, TCR-HLA and TCR-CMV co-occurrence was scored with hypergeometric tests, and a repertoire-size bias correction was applied to TCR pairs. A later analysis estimated false discovery rates by permuting HLA or CMV assignments 20 times. In a later analysis, co-occurring TCRs were grouped using DBSCAN, and TCRdist sequence similarity was added for clustering within HLA-allele-positive subsets. For co-occurrence clustering, repertoires with fewer than 30,000 or more than 120,000 public chains were excluded, along with roughly 5 repertoires with anomalous nucleotide sharing. What TCRdb holds here is the immuneACCESS table cut down to in-frame rearrangements. Part of the clones is not present; checked against another copy, under half of the missing clones reflect an unresolved V gene, and the others are unexplained. V and J calls and clone size are copied from that table; D and trimming were computed from the DNA. This sample is represented by about 200,000 clones; around 77% of them were singletons. The biggest ten clones account for less than 3.5% of the sample.

Reading the germline V gene gives CDR1 SGDLS and CDR2 YYNGEE. CDR3 length: 14 amino acids, cysteine to phenylalanine. Of the read, only the CDR3 DNA is kept; its 42 bases are in frame from base 1. Relative to germline, V is 4 bases shorter and J is 7 bases shorter, with 17 bases between their ends. This sample was taken from a study of cytomegalovirus exposure and HLA in healthy donors (dated by TCRdb to about 2017). Regarding the study in general: In an earlier analysis of fewer than 750 of the donors, about 260 Gb of sequence data and some 100 million unique TCR beta sequences from some 170 million T cells were reported. Approximately 300 gigabases of sequencing data and roughly 90 million unique TCR sequences were included in an early release covering around 600 HLA-typed donors. Of the roughly 410 genotyped donors, less than 90% were placed in the genetic ancestry cluster associated with self-reported Caucasian donors. The study aimed to test whether cataloging public T cell receptors could reveal signatures of past pathogen exposure. The T cell repertoires of 666 subjects were profiled by immunosequencing and related to cytomegalovirus serostatus. Besides the first cohort of around 700 subjects, a separate validation cohort made up of 95 to 150 different subjects was used. To predict cytomegalovirus infection status, the study combined high-throughput TCR immunosequencing, statistical association of individual TCRs with disease status, and machine learning. To study patterns of TCR occurrence, a later analysis re-analyzed previously published TCR beta repertoires from hundreds of donors and added high-resolution HLA genotyping. Rather than drawing on any new phenotypic data, the later analysis identified candidate immune exposures from TCR beta sequences and the way those sequences occurred across donors. An earlier analysis of 500 to 750 of the donors applied high-throughput TCR beta sequencing to assess whether each TCR beta V gene segment acted as functional or pseudogenic. Alongside the repertoire data, information on donor age, sex, ethnicity and CMV serostatus was compiled. In a later genetic analysis, genome-wide SNP genotypes for about three fifths of the roughly 670 donors were used, and that subset was treated as a discovery cohort. All discovery cohort repertoires had been generated using a single sequencing platform. HLA typing covered class I and class II loci at four-digit resolution. Typing coverage differed by locus: A, B, C, DRB1 and DQB1 were typed in roughly 620-640 donors, DQA1 in about 500, DPA1 in around 600, and DPB1 in about 450. A handful of DR-DQ haplotypes were handled as single units for association and clustering because linkage in the cohort was strong. Among around 400 genotyped donors of the cohort, an average of around 220,000 unique TCR beta nucleotide sequences was sequenced per donor, of which about 19% were non-productive.

What the work shows at the level of the full study, not this receptor alone: Correlated functional status among segregating V segments might be attributable to linkage disequilibrium, but an unknown experimental factor could not be ruled out. In this cohort, only TCR beta chains were sequenced, and detectable features were limited by the absence of alpha or paired-chain data. Because HLA typing was missing for some donors at each locus, association tests included only the typed subset. In a later analysis, HLA-associated TCR beta chains showed more clonal expansion and lower generation probabilities than non-associated chains that were equally common. Presence/absence analyses assumed roughly uniform sequencing depth across donors, an assumption that may not hold. In a later genetic analysis, fewer N-insertions in productive TCRs were reported among donors in an Asian-associated ancestry cluster than the approximately 670-donor mean. A later analysis reported that several top co-occurrence clusters appeared linked to parvovirus B19, influenza, CMV and Epstein-Barr virus. The earlier analysis of about 600 of the donors excluded some 16 rarely observed V segments, including chromosome 9 orphons, because counts were too low. Across donors, most TCR sequences were observed very rarely, whereas some public TCRs were present in many individuals. Specific HLA alleles were associated with over 15,000 TCR beta sequences at a false discovery rate of 0.05 in a later analysis. The only immune exposure information available for the cohort was CMV serostatus. In a later analysis, most CMV-associated TCR beta chains were found to appear HLA-restricted, with HLA associations seemingly driven largely by CMV exposure. An earlier analysis of approximately 590 of the donors showed that most TCR beta V segments appeared in productive rearrangements either about 90% or about 30% of the time, which broadly matched IMGT annotations. The classifier was reported to diagnose cytomegalovirus status with high specificity and sensitivity in both the original and validation cohorts. According to the authors, the approach could potentially be generalized to other disease states and immunological phenotypes. The study listed approximately 160 TCR beta chains as associated with cytomegalovirus. According to a later analysis, TCR association rates differed among HLA loci, with DRB1 alleles showing the most associated TCRs and HLA-C alleles showing the fewest. A further reported finding was that TCR beta sequences accurately predicted the HLA-A and HLA-B alleles for most subjects in the first cohort. Strong co-occurrence of HLA alleles, especially DR and DQ, made assigning TCR associations to individual alleles difficult. In vitro tests confirmed that a few of the cytomegalovirus-associated TCR beta chains recognize cytomegalovirus antigens. V-gene and J-gene trimming of TCR beta chains was associated with a missense DCLRE1C variant in a later genetic analysis, and the association was replicated in an independent cohort. Some IMGT-functional V segments, including TRBV6-2 and TRBV6-3, could not be told apart with the 87-base-pair reads, so those segments were excluded. A cluster of highly shared sequence variants was judged likely to be a technical artifact of the sequencing pipeline.

The cohort comprised approximately 700 healthy bone marrow donors. All cohort members were sampled while nominally healthy, although unrecorded immune exposures were likely present. The donor was CMV seronegative and belonged to the group of approximately 320 seronegative cohort members. A peripheral blood sample was collected from each donor, and TCR beta sequencing was performed on peripheral blood mononuclear cells. The Qiagen DNeasy Blood Extraction Kit was used to extract genomic DNA from the blood cell samples. The V and J genes are TRBV9 and TRBJ1-2; the D region possibly corresponds to TRBD1 (5 bases align). Sequenced material: PBMCs. The sequence was collected from a woman aged 30 to 39 in good health and CMV-seronegative. The CDR3 amino acid sequence is: CASSPGGGPRGYTF. In nucleotide form, the sequence is TGTGCCAGCAGCCCGGGGGGGGGTCCTCGTGGCTACACCTTC.